This T cell receptor beta chain derives from a study of CD8 T cells in ankylosing spondylitis. TCRdb reprocessed the 5' RACE reads via MiXCR and lists one record per CDR3 protein. Among some 140,000 distinct CDR3 sequences listed, roughly 8% were seen once. Points from the study as a whole: Characteristic, it appeared, of ankylosing spondylitis blood was a TCR beta motif of eight or nine highly homologous variants.

This clonotype was counted many times. The antigen is unknown. This CDR3 is 13 amino acids long. Trimming stripped 6 bases from V and 3 bases from J, with 13 bases between. From germline, CDR1 is DFQATT and CDR2 SNEGSKA (reference sequence). The receptor was isolated from a male donor with ankylosing spondylitis. Sample: synovial fluid, either unsorted or a sorted T cell fraction (not recorded which). The rearrangement joins TRBV20-1 to TRBJ2-3; D is possibly TRBD2 (5 bases). The CDR3 loop reads CSALLRGTDTQYF. In DNA form, the CDR3 reads TGCAGTGCCTTACTTCGAGGGACAGATACGCAGTATTTT.